The 11 T cell receptor beta chains listed next were all sequenced from one sample in a study of blood T cell repertoires in COVID-19. This table comes from immunoSEQ multiplex PCR, and its TCRdb copy is limited to in-frame clones, with some not included. The sample consists of under 300,000 clones, more than 70% of them appearing once. Sequenced material: peripheral blood. The receptors were sampled from a woman aged 40 to 55 who had recovered from COVID-19.

The sample holds one count of this clone. The chain recombines TRBV6-2 or TRBV6-3 with TRBJ2-1; the D gene is possibly TRBD2 (5 bases). The CDR3 loop spans 11 amino acids. Trimming removed 6 bases from V and 12 bases from J, with 12 bases in between. CDR1 is MNHEY, CDR2 SVGEGT, per germline. The chain's CDR3 is CASSRPGVQFF. For the CDR3, the DNA is TGTGCCAGCAGCCGCCCCGGGGTGCAGTTCTTC.

This chain connects TRBV19 to TRBJ2-7, with a tentative D call TRBD2 (5 bases). CDR3 length equals 14 residues. Per germline, CDR1 LNHDA and CDR2 SQIVND (reference sequence). V lost 0 bases and J 2 bases, leaving 8 bases between the germline ends. The CDR3 DNA reads TGTGCCAGTAGTATAGAGGGAGCGACCTACGAGCAGTACTTC. It yields the protein CASSIEGATYEQYF.

The V call is TRBV7-3, the J call TRBJ2-5, with TRBD2 matching over 7 bases. CDR1 and CDR2 from the germline V gene are SGHTA and FQGTGA. Trimming took 8 bases from V and 2 from J; bases not matched to a gene: 11. The CDR3 covers 15 residues. CDR3 sequence (DNA): TGTGCCAGCCCCCGGGCGGGAGCCCGTCAAGAGACCCAGTACTTC. Encoded protein: CASPRAGARQETQYF.

The gene calls are TRBV4-3 and TRBJ2-3, with 9 positions matching TRBD1. The CDR3 runs to 15 residues. Germline lookup yields CDR1 LGHNA and CDR2 YSLEER. With V trimmed by 2 bases and J by 6 bases, 6 bases remained unmatched. CDR3 in amino acids: CASSQTTGGWDTQYF. As DNA, the CDR3 is TGCGCCAGCAGCCAAACGACAGGGGGGTGGGATACGCAGTATTTT.

This clone has a single count. The chain has TRBV7-3 and TRBJ2-1; TRBD1 matches at 8 bases. Trimming cost V 2 bases and J 4 bases; bases outside gene matches: 1. Looked up from germline, CDR1 is SGHTA and CDR2 is FQGTGA. This CDR3 comprises 14 residues. CDR3 nucleotides: TGTGCCAGCAGCTTAGGACAGGGTTACAATGAGCAGTTCTTC. Translating gives CASSLGQGYNEQFF.

The V and J genes are TRBV3-1 (or the pseudogene TRBV3-2) and TRBJ2-3, with D perhaps TRBD2 (6 bases). CDR1 is LGHDT, CDR2 YNNKEL, per germline (reference sequence). CDR3 length equals 16 residues. Trimming shortened V by 0 bases and J by 4 bases, and 14 bases separated the two germline ends. The CDR3 nucleotides are TGTGCCAGCAGCCAAGATCTGCAGCGGGCCGCAGATACGCAGTATTTT. Encoded protein: CASSQDLQRAADTQYF.

This chain joins TRBV19 and TRBJ1-6; weak D call: TRBD1 (6 bases). The CDR3 runs to 17 residues. Germline lookup yields CDR1 LNHDA and CDR2 SQIVND (reference sequence). Trimming removed 4 bases at V and 0 bases at J, with 13 bases between. The CDR3 region is CASSTKQGSSYNSPLHF. CDR3 sequence (DNA): TGTGCCAGTAGTACAAAGCAGGGGAGCTCCTATAATTCACCCCTCCACTTT. Filled out from reference TRBV19 and TRBJ1-6, the complete variable domain reads DGGITQSPKYLFRKEGQNVTLSCEQNLNHDAMYWYRQDPGQGLRLIYYSQIVNDFQKGDIAEGYSVSREKKESFPLTVTSAQKNPTAFYLCASSTKQGSSYNSPLHFGNGTRLTVT.

The chain is built from TRBV29-1 and TRBJ2-1; TRBD2 matches at 10 bases. From germline, CDR1 is SQVTM and CDR2 ANQGSEA. There are 18 residues in the CDR3. V lost 4 bases, J lost 3 bases, and 15 bases stayed unmatched. The CDR3 DNA is TGCAGCGTTGGTTGGCTAGCGGGAGAGGGGGGTCTCTACAATGAGCAGTTCTTC. Translated: CSVGWLAGEGGLYNEQFF.

In DNA, the CDR3 is TGTGCCAGCAGCCTAGGAACATATGGCTACACCTTC. This gives the protein CASSLGTYGYTF. V is TRBV25-1 and J is TRBJ1-2; no firm D call. CDR3 size: 12 residues. Deletions cut 6 bases from V and 5 bases from J, with 10 bases between. Germline V gene sequence: CDR1 MGHDK, CDR2 SYGVNS.

The chain couples TRBV12-5 to TRBJ2-5; TRBD1 is a possible D gene (7 bases). Trimming removed 2 bases at V and 3 bases at J, with 13 bases between. CDR1 and CDR2 (germline): LGHNT, FRNRAP. This CDR3 contains 15 residues. The CDR3 loop is CASGLWAGGKETQYF. The DNA of the CDR3 is TGTGCTAGTGGTTTGTGGGCAGGGGGGAAAGAGACCCAGTACTTC.

V gene TRBV15 combines with J gene TRBJ2-7; D gene uncertain. The CDR3 has 16 residues. The ends were cut back, 0 bases at V and 3 bases at J, with 15 bases in the middle. Germline V gives CDR1 LNHNV, CDR2 YYDKDF (reference sequence). The CDR3 DNA reads TGTGCCACCAGCAGAGATTTGGTAGCTCTGAACTACGAGCAGTACTTC. It encodes CATSRDLVALNYEQYF.